The text below deals with one TCR beta chain. Its target is not known. This specimen belongs to a study of memory CD8 T cells in hepatitis C reinfection. As for the study in general: HCV reinfection: RNA-positive following two negative tests at least 60 days apart.

The time point here: pre-reinfection, 55 to 20 weeks before reinfection detection. The sorted cells went straight to TCR sequencing with no prior in vitro expansion. People who inject drugs from Montreal's HEPCO study were the donors. Control naive CD8 T cells came from a couple of donors at all three reinfection time points. General study findings and limits: Conclusions on public clonotypes and secondary clearance were not definitive with four or five donors.

Clones were read by immunoSEQ multiplex PCR, and TCRdb kept only the in-frame ones, dropping some. This repertoire shows more than 45,000 clones, about nine tenths found once; its top ten account for more than 0.8%. Per germline, CDR1 MNHNS and CDR2 SASEGT. This CDR3 has 13 amino acids. The V and J ends lost 1 base and 9 bases respectively, with 10 bases between them. This rearrangement joins TRBV6-1 to TRBJ1-5; D possibly corresponds to TRBD1 (5 bases). The source material was naive CD8+ T cells sorted from blood. The sequence was collected from a man between 18 and 35 years old with hepatitis C virus infection. The CDR3: CASSEEPGGPQHF. For the CDR3, the DNA is TGTGCCAGCAGTGAAGAACCGGGGGGGCCCCAGCATTTT.